This T cell receptor (beta chain) was observed in a study of metastatic and nonmetastatic thyroid tumors. In the study overall: Repertoire data that came from the blood and tumor or nodule tissue of malignant and benign thyroid patients were compared.

TCRdb reassembled clones from the PCR reads with MiXCR. The table includes more than 40,000 clones, 28% detected once. Until they underwent thyroid surgery, no patient had received any treatment. This CDR3 is built from 17 residues. V lost 1 base and J lost 4, with 16 bases in between. CDR1 and CDR2 from the germline V gene are MGHRA and YSYEKL. This clone was detected many times. This chain uses TRBV4-1 with TRBJ2-2, with a possible D match to TRBD2 (6 bases). Sequenced material: blood. This receptor was identified in a male donor with papillary thyroid cancer or a benign thyroid nodule (not recorded which). Some clones in this sample may be carry-over from other donors' samples. CDR3: CASSQGLWEEVTGELFF. The CDR3 DNA reads TGCGCCAGCAGCCAAGGCTTATGGGAGGAGGTCACCGGGGAGCTGTTTTTT.